This section outlines one T cell receptor beta chain sequence together with its context. Its cognate antigen is unknown. The length of the CDR3 is 16 residues. Trimming removed 3 bases from V and 0 bases from J, with 9 bases in between. The germline V gene has CDR1 MDHEN and CDR2 SYDVKM. The repertoire was sequenced with immunoSEQ multiplex PCR; TCRdb's copy has only in-frame clones and lacks some. The sample records fewer than 85,000 clones, around 86% being singletons. The record originates from a study of OX40 agonist ivuxolimab in advanced cancers. Looking at the study overall: Three patients, one with hepatocellular carcinoma and two with cutaneous melanoma, achieved partial responses. Broader study findings: At doses 0.1 to 3.0 mg/kg, CD4+ and CD8+ clones expanded.

The sequences come from CD4+ or CD8+ T cells sorted from blood, collected in a trial of the OX40 agonist ivuxolimab. The receptor comes from an adult with an advanced solid tumor such as melanoma, head and neck, liver or kidney cancer. V gene TRBV28 combines with J gene TRBJ2-6, with D unclear. As DNA, the CDR3 is TGTGCCAGCAGTTTGAGAGTGAGCTCTGGGGCCAACGTCCTGACTTTC. This encodes CASSLRVSSGANVLTF.